This T cell receptor beta chain was documented in a study of monozygotic twins with cystic fibrosis. Study outcomes and limitations: The repertoire was suggested to be naive-dominated, clonality median about 0.0094. Co-twins had the most similar V usage for 13 of 16 pairs, J for 8. Monozygotic CF twin pairs shared significantly more nucleotide-identical clonotypes than unrelated CF individuals did.

Produced via immunoSEQ multiplex PCR; TCRdb's table is partial and in-frame only. The table includes tens of thousands of clones, more than 85% detected once. Concerning this clone itself: The target antigen is unknown.

The receptor comes from a girl aged 2 to 10 with cystic fibrosis. Sequenced: blood.

The CDR3 protein is CASSKQQGGTTEAFF. CDR3 bases: TGTGCCAGCAGTAAACAACAGGGGGGAACGACTGAAGCTTTCTTT. The rearrangement joins TRBV6-1 to TRBJ1-1; 8 bases fit TRBD1. CDR1 MNHNS and CDR2 SASEGT come from the germline V gene. V trimming: 5 bases; J trimming: 5 bases; junction bases outside the gene matches: 10. This CDR3 spans 15 amino acids.